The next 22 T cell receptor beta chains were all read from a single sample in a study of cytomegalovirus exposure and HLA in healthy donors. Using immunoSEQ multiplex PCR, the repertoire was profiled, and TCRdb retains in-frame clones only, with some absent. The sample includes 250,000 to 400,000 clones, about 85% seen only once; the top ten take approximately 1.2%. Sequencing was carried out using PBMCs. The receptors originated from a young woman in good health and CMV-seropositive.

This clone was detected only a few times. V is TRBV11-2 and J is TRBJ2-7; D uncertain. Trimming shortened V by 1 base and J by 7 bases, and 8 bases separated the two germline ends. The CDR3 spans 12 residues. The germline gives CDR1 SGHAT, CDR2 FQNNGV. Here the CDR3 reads CASSLVLGEQYF. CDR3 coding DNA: TGTGCCAGCAGCTTAGTGCTAGGGGAGCAGTACTTC.

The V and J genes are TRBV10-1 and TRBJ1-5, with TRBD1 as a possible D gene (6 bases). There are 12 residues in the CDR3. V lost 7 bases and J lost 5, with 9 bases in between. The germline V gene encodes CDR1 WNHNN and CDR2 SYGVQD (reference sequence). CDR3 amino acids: CASKRQDQPQHF. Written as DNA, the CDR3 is TGCGCCAGCAAAAGACAGGATCAGCCCCAGCATTTT.

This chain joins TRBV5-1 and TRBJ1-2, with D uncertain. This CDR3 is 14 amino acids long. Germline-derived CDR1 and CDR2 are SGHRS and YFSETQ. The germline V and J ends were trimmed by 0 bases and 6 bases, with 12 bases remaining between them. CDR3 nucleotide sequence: TGCGCCAGCAGCTTGGCCGTCGCGGGTGATGGCTACACCTTC. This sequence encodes CASSLAVAGDGYTF.

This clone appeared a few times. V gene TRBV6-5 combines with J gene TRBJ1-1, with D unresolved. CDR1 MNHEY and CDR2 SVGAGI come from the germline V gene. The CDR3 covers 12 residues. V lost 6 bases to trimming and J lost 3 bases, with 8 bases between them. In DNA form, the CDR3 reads TGTGCCAGCAGATCGTTGGACACTGAAGCTTTCTTT. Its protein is CASRSLDTEAFF.

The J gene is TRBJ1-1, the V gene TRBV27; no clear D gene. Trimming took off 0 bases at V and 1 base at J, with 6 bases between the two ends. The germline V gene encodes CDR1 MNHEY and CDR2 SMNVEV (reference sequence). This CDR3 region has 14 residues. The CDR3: CASSLSLGNTEAFF. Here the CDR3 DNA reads TGTGCCAGCAGTTTATCACTCGGGAACACTGAAGCTTTCTTT.

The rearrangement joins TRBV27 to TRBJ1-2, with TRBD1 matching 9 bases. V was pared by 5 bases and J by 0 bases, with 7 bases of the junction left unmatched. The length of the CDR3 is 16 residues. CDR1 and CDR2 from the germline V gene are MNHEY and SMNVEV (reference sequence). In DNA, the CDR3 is TGTGCCAGCAGTCGACAGGGGGGACCGACTAACTATGGCTACACCTTC. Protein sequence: CASSRQGGPTNYGYTF.

The CDR3 DNA is TGTGCCAGCAGCTTAGACGGGGGTTGGTCCTACGAGCAGTACTTC. Protein: CASSLDGGWSYEQYF. The chain combines TRBV7-9 with TRBJ2-7; perhaps TRBD2 as D (6 bases). CDR3 size: 15 residues. The V gene lost 1 base and the J gene lost 1 base, with 11 bases spanning the gap. Germline CDR1 is SEHNR and CDR2 is FQNEAQ (reference sequence).

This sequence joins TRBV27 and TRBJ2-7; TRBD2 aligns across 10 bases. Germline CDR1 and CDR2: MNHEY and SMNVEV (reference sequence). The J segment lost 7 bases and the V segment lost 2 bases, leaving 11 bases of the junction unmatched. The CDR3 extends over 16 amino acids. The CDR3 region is CASSLDKSGRAREQYF. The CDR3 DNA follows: TGTGCCAGCAGTTTAGACAAAAGCGGGAGGGCCAGGGAGCAGTACTTC.

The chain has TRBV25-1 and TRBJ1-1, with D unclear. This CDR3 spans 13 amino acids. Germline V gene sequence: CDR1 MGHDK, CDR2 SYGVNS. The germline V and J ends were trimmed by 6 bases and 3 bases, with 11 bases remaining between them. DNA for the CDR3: TGTGCCAGCAGAAGGGTATGGCACACTGAAGCTTTCTTT. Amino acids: CASRRVWHTEAFF.

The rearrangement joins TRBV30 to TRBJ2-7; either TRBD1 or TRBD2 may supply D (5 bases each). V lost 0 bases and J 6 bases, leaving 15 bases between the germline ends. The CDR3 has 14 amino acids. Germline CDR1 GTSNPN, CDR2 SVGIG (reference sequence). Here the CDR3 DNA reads TGTGCCTGGAGTGTACTAGGGTCTGGGGGCGAGCAGTACTTC. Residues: CAWSVLGSGGEQYF.

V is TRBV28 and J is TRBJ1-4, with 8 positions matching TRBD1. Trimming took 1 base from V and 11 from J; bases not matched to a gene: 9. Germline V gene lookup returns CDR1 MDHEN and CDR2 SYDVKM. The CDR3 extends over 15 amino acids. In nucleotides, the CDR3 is TGTGCCAGCAGTTTATACGAGGGGACAGGCGTCAAACTGTTTTTT. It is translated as CASSLYEGTGVKLFF.

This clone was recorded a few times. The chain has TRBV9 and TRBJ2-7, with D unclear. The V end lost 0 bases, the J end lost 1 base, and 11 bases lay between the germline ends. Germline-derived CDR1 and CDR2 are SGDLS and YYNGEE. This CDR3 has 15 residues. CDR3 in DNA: TGTGCCAGCAGCGTAGGGGGAATTAGTTCCTACGAGCAGTACTTC. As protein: CASSVGGISSYEQYF.

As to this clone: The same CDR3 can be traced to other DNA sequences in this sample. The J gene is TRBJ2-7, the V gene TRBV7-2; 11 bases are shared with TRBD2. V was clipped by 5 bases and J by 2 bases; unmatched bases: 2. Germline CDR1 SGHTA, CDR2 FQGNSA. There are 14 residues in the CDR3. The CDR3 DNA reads TGTGCCAGCAGCGCTAGCGGGGGGACCTACGAGCAGTACTTC. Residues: CASSASGGTYEQYF.

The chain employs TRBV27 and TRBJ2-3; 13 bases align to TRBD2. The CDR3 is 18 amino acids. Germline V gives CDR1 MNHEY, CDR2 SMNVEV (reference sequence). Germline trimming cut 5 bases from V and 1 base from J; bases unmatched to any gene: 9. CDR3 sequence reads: CASSVRTSGSVGTDTQYF. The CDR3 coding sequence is TGTGCCAGCAGTGTTCGGACTAGCGGGAGTGTGGGCACAGATACGCAGTATTTT.

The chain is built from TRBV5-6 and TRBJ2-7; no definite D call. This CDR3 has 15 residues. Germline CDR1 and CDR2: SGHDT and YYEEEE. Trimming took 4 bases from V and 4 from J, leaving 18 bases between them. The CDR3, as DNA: TGTGCCAGCAGCCCCTCCCCCGTCCGGCTTTACGAGCAGTACTTC. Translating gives CASSPSPVRLYEQYF.

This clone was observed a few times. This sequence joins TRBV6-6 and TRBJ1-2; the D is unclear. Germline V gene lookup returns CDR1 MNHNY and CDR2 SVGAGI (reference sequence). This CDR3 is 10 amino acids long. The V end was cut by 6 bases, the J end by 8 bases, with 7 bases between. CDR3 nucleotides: TGTGCCAGCAGGGAAGGCGGCTACACCTTC. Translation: CASREGGYTF.

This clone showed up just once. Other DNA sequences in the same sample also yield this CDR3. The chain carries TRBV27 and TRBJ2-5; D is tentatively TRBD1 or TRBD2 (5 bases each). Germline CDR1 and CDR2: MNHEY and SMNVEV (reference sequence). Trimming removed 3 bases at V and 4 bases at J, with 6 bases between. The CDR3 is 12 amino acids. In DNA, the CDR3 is TGTGCCAGCAGTTTTGGGGGAGAGACCCAGTACTTC. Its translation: CASSFGGETQYF.

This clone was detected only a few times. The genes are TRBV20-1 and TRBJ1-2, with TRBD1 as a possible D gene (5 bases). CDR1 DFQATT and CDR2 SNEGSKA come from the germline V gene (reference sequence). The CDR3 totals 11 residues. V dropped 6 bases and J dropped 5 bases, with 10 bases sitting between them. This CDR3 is CSAKGRYGYTF. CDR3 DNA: TGCAGTGCAAAGGGACGGTATGGCTACACCTTC.

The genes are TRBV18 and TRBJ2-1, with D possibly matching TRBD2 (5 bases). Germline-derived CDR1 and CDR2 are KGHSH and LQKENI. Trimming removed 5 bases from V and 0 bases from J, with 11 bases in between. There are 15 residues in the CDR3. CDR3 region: CASSVAPSSYNEQFF. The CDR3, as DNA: TGTGCCAGCTCAGTAGCGCCGAGCTCCTACAATGAGCAGTTCTTC.

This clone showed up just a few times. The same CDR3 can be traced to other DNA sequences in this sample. The CDR3 here is CASSISGNQPQHF. The CDR3, as DNA: TGTGCCAGTAGTATATCCGGCAATCAGCCCCAGCATTTT. V usage is TRBV19 and J usage is TRBJ1-5; D not certain. The CDR3 runs to 13 residues. Germline V lookup: CDR1 LNHDA, CDR2 SQIVND (reference sequence). The V end was cut by 2 bases, the J end by 2 bases, with 4 bases between.

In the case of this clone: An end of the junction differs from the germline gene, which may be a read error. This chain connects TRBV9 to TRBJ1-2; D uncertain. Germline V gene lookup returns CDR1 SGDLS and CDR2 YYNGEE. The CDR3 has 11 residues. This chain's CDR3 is CASSVGGPPVF. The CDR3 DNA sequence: TGTGCCAGCAGCGTAGGAGGTCCTCCGGTCTTT.

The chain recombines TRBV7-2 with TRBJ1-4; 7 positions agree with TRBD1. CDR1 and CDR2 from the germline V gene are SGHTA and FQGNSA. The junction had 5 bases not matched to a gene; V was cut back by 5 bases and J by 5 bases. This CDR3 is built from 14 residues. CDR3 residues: CASSPTGPNEKLFF. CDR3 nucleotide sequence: TGTGCCAGCAGCCCGACAGGGCCGAATGAAAAACTGTTTTTT.